The 4 T cell receptor beta chains listed next were all sequenced from one sample in a study of OX40 agonist ivuxolimab in advanced cancers. Using immunoSEQ multiplex PCR, the repertoire was profiled, and TCRdb retains in-frame clones only, with some absent. This table has around 70,000 clones, 85% appearing once. The sequences come from CD4+ or CD8+ T cells sorted from blood, collected in a trial of the OX40 agonist ivuxolimab. The receptors derive from an adult with an advanced solid tumor such as melanoma, head and neck, liver or kidney cancer.

The rearrangement uses TRBV18 and TRBJ2-2; D ambiguous. CDR3 length equals 14 residues. Per the germline V gene, CDR1 is KGHSH and CDR2 is LQKENI. The V end lost 6 bases, the J end lost 6 bases, and 14 bases lay between the germline ends. The CDR3 coding sequence is TGTGCCAGCTCCCCGAATTTATGGCCCGGGGAGCTGTTTTTT. It translates to CASSPNLWPGELFF.

The V gene is TRBV11-1, the J gene TRBJ1-1; TRBD1 is a possible D gene (5 bases). Germline CDR1 reads SGHAT; CDR2 reads FQDESV (reference sequence). The CDR3 is 16 residues long. Trimming stripped 5 bases from V and 2 bases from J, with 18 bases between. CDR3 sequence reads: CASSAAGTSGNTEAFF. The CDR3 bases are TGTGCCAGCAGCGCCGCAGGGACTTCGGGAAACACTGAAGCTTTCTTT.

The gene calls are TRBV6-4 and TRBJ2-1; D remains unclear. Trimming shortened V by 6 bases and J by 0 bases, and 6 bases separated the two germline ends. The CDR3 is made up of 13 amino acids. Per the germline V gene, CDR1 is MRHNA and CDR2 is SNTAGT. The CDR3: CASSPSSYNEQFF. The CDR3 region has the DNA TGTGCCAGCAGCCCGAGCTCCTACAATGAGCAGTTCTTC.

This chain connects TRBV7-8 to TRBJ2-7; 7 bases align to TRBD1. Germline values: CDR1 SGHVS, CDR2 FQNEAQ. The CDR3 extends over 13 amino acids. After removal of 3 bases from V and 4 bases from J, the junction contained 3 bases not matched to a gene. As DNA, the CDR3 is TGTGCCAGCAGCTTCGGACAGGCGTACGAGCAGTACTTC. Protein: CASSFGQAYEQYF.